This is a list of T cell receptor beta chains from one sample in a study of T cell responses to AZD1222 COVID-19 vaccine. Sequenced by immunoSEQ multiplex PCR; TCRdb stores in-frame clones only, minus some. The sample holds hundreds of thousands of clones, about 92% seen once. The sample was peripheral blood, taken on day 0 of MenACWY control vaccination. The source of these receptors is an adult in good health. CDR3s include the opening cysteine and the closing phenylalanine or tryptophan. Each record gives: D gene, V gene, J gene, clone size, CDR3 DNA, CDR3 protein. The D gene is left open where the match is weak. The size of a clone is reported for some rows only, either as once, few or many, or as a class for expanded clones.

TRBD2,TRBV18,TRBJ2-5,.,TGTGCCAGCTCACCAGGGACTAGCGGGTACCAAGAGACCCAGTACTTC,CASSPGTSGYQETQYF
.,TRBV6-5,TRBJ1-6,.,TGTGCCACCCGGACAGCCTATAATTCACCCCTCCACTTT,CATRTAYNSPLHF
.,TRBV6-2/TRBV6-3,TRBJ1-4,.,TGTGCCAGCAGGTACGAGGGGAGGCCTAATGAAAAACTGTTTTTT,CASRYEGRPNEKLFF
.,TRBV10-1,TRBJ2-7,once,TGCGCCAGCAGTCAAATGGGAAGCTACGAGCAGTACTTC,CASSQMGSYEQYF
TRBD1,TRBV19,TRBJ1-1,.,TGTGCCAGTAGTAGACAGGGTCACACTGAAGCTTTCTTT,CASSRQGHTEAFF
.,TRBV27,TRBJ1-5,.,TGTGCCAGCAGTCCCGTGAGCTATAGCAATCAGCCCCAGCATTTT,CASSPVSYSNQPQHF
.,TRBV7-2,TRBJ1-3,.,TGTGCCAGCAGCTTAGCCGCCAGGGTTACTGGAAACACCATATATTTT,CASSLAARVTGNTIYF
.,TRBV27,TRBJ1-2,.,TGTGCCAGCAGTTTATACCGGGGTGGCGGCTATGGCTACACCTTC,CASSLYRGGGYGYTF
.,TRBV5-8,TRBJ2-2,.,TGTGCCAGCAGCTTGCGGCAGGGCACCGGGGAGCTGTTTTTT,CASSLRQGTGELFF
TRBD1,TRBV3-1/TRBV3-2,TRBJ1-1,.,TGTGCCAGCAGCCAACCCTCACGTCGGGACAGTAAAACTGAAGCTTTCTTT,CASSQPSRRDSKTEAFF
TRBD1,TRBV12-3/TRBV12-4,TRBJ1-4,.,TGTGCCAGCAGTAGACAGGGATCTGAAAAACTGTTTTTT,CASSRQGSEKLFF
.,TRBV25-1,TRBJ2-2,once,TGTGCCAGCAGTGAATATGGGGCAGGGATAAGGACCGGGGAGCTGTTTTTT,CASSEYGAGIRTGELFF
.,TRBV2,TRBJ1-6,.,TGTGCCAGCAGACGCGACAGAGGAAATTCACCCCTCCACTTT,CASRRDRGNSPLHF
.,TRBV30,TRBJ1-1,.,TGTGCCTGGAGGGGGAACACTGAAGCTTTCTTT,CAWRGNTEAFF
.,TRBV28,TRBJ1-2,.,TGTGCCAGCAGTGGCCCCCACTATGGCTACACCTTC,CASSGPHYGYTF
.,TRBV12-3/TRBV12-4,TRBJ1-1,.,TGTGCCAGCAGTCACCGGTCCGGCCGGGAGGCTTTCTTT,CASSHRSGREAFF
.,TRBV7-5,TRBJ2-6,.,TGTGCCAGAAGCAAGACCCGACAGGCCAAAAGGGCTGGGGCCAACGTCCTGACTTTC,CARSKTRQAKRAGANVLTF
.,TRBV7-9,TRBJ1-2,once,TGTGCCAGCAGCTTAGCCGGCCGAATCCCCTATGGCTACACCTTC,CASSLAGRIPYGYTF
.,TRBV6-6,TRBJ1-5,.,TGTGCCACCCGCTCGTTCGGCACTCTCAGCAATCAGCCCCAGCATTTT,CATRSFGTLSNQPQHF
.,TRBV2,TRBJ1-6,.,TGTGCCAGGAAGGAGGCAGGGAAAGCTTTTTCACCCCTCCACTTT,CARKEAGKAFSPLHF
TRBD1,TRBV4-3,TRBJ1-4,.,TGCGCCAGCAGCCAAGATCGGGACAGCCTTAATGAAAAACTGTTTTTT,CASSQDRDSLNEKLFF
.,TRBV19,TRBJ2-4,.,TGTGCCAGTAGTATGGTCGGGCTAGCCAAAAACATTCAGTACTTC,CASSMVGLAKNIQYF
.,TRBV9,TRBJ1-3,.,TGTGCCAGCAGCGAGCATCCTGGAAACACCATATATTTT,CASSEHPGNTIYF
TRBD1,TRBV6-4,TRBJ1-1,.,TGTGCCAGCAGCCGGGACAGGGGGCAGTTGAACACTGAAGCTTTCTTT,CASSRDRGQLNTEAFF
TRBD1,TRBV5-1,TRBJ1-1,.,TGCGCCAGCAGCTTGCAGGGGGCGAACACTGAAGCTTTCTTT,CASSLQGANTEAFF
.,TRBV19,TRBJ2-7,.,TGTGCCAGTAGGACCCCCAGGGGGGGAGATCCGGTTTTCTACGAGCAGTACTTC,CASRTPRGGDPVFYEQYF
TRBD2,TRBV6-5,TRBJ2-5,.,TGTGCCAGCAGATCCCTGACTAGCGGCCAAGAGACCCAGTACTTC,CASRSLTSGQETQYF
.,TRBV15,TRBJ2-1,.,TGTGCCACCAGCAGAGATATTCTCCAATACAATGAGCAGTTCTTC,CATSRDILQYNEQFF
.,TRBV12-5,TRBJ1-4,.,TGTGCTAGTGGTTTGGCCCATGAAAAACTGTTTTTT,CASGLAHEKLFF
.,TRBV9,TRBJ2-1,once,TGTGCCAGCAGCGCTCAGAGCTTTTCCTACAATGAGCAGTTCTTC,CASSAQSFSYNEQFF
TRBD1,TRBV5-4,TRBJ1-2,.,TGTGCCAGCAGCCCGGGACAGGGGGGGGCTAACTATGGCTACACCTTC,CASSPGQGGANYGYTF
TRBD1,TRBV4-1,TRBJ1-5,.,TGCGCCAGCAGCCTACAGGGGGCAGGGCAGCCCCAGCATTTT,CASSLQGAGQPQHF
.,TRBV11-3,TRBJ1-1,few,TGTGCCAGCGCGGTGGGCGGACTGAACACTGAAGCTTTCTTT,CASAVGGLNTEAFF
.,TRBV2,TRBJ2-3,.,TGTGCCACGGGCCGGGCGGGGCTCACAGATACGCAGTATTTT,CATGRAGLTDTQYF
.,TRBV5-3,TRBJ1-3,.,TGTGCCAGAAGCTTTCGGGCCGGTCGAAACACCATATATTTT,CARSFRAGRNTIYF
.,TRBV28,TRBJ1-1,.,TGTGCCAGCAGTTTCCCGGGGAACACTGAAGCTTTCTTT,CASSFPGNTEAFF
TRBD1,TRBV9,TRBJ1-6,.,TGTGCCAGCAACCCAGAATGGGACAGGGGAACCGAATTACCCCCTTCACCCCTCCACTTT,CASNPEWDRGTELPPSPLHF
TRBD1,TRBV19,TRBJ1-5,.,TGTGCCAGTAGTCTAACGACAGGGGGCAATCAGCCCCAGCATTTT,CASSLTTGGNQPQHF
TRBD1,TRBV11-1,TRBJ2-7,.,TGTGCCAGCAGCTCGGCGGACAGGGCCTCCTACGAGCAGTACTTC,CASSSADRASYEQYF
.,TRBV7-9,TRBJ2-5,once,TGTGCCAGCAGCTTCCCCACAGGGTCGGAGACCCAGTACTTC,CASSFPTGSETQYF
TRBD1,TRBV4-2,TRBJ1-4,.,TGTGCCAGCAGCACACAGGGGGCGCAAGGTGAAAAACTGTTTTTT,CASSTQGAQGEKLFF
.,TRBV5-6,TRBJ2-4,once,TGTGCCAGCAGCTCCCAGGGAACCAAAAACATTCAGTACTTC,CASSSQGTKNIQYF
.,TRBV6-5,TRBJ2-7,.,TGTGCCAGCAGGCTATCCGGGACGATAAATTACGAGCAGTACTTC,CASRLSGTINYEQYF
TRBD1,TRBV28,TRBJ1-6,.,TGTGCCAGCAGTCCGAACAGGGGAGCATCACCCCTCCACTTT,CASSPNRGASPLHF
.,TRBV12-3/TRBV12-4,TRBJ2-1,.,TGTGCCAGCAGCGGGGGCTTAGACAATGAGCAGTTCTTC,CASSGGLDNEQFF
.,TRBV11-2,TRBJ1-5,once,TGTGCCAGCAGCCTCCGGGACAATCAGCCCCAGCATTTT,CASSLRDNQPQHF
TRBD1,TRBV6-6,TRBJ1-1,.,TGTGCCAGCACCTCAATAATAGGGCAGGGGGACACTGAAGCTTTCTTT,CASTSIIGQGDTEAFF
.,TRBV30,TRBJ1-3,.,TGTGCCTGGGGGAGAGGCGGGGCTGGAAACACCATATATTTT,CAWGRGGAGNTIYF
TRBD1,TRBV2,TRBJ1-2,.,TGTGCCAGCAGTCTAACAGGGGTTGGCTACACCTTC,CASSLTGVGYTF
.,TRBV10-3,TRBJ1-2,.,TGTGCCATCAGTGATGGGGGACTTACCGATGGCTACACCTTC,CAISDGGLTDGYTF
TRBD1,TRBV27,TRBJ1-1,.,TGTGCCAGCAGCATCGACAGGGGAGAGAACACTGAAGCTTTCTTT,CASSIDRGENTEAFF
TRBD2,TRBV15,TRBJ2-5,.,TGTGCCACTACGGGACTAGCGGGGGGGCTGGTCGAGACCCAGTACTTC,CATTGLAGGLVETQYF
.,TRBV15,TRBJ1-2,.,TGTGCCACCTCGGAGGGGCCTAACTATGGCTACACCTTC,CATSEGPNYGYTF
TRBD1,TRBV19,TRBJ2-2,.,TGTGCCAGTAGTATTGGGGGACAGTCCGGGAACACCGGGGAGCTGTTTTTT,CASSIGGQSGNTGELFF
.,TRBV7-2,TRBJ1-3,.,TGTGCCAGCAGCTTAGTCGGGGAAAGTTCTGGAAACACCATATATTTT,CASSLVGESSGNTIYF